In its sample, the clone carrying this T cell receptor beta chain was seen many times. The data are from a study of regulatory T cells in long-lasting Graves disease. Time point reported: persistent/refractory GD, antithyroid drugs over 5 years with positive TRAb. The TCR library was made from RNA extracted from PBMCs. Germline V lookup: CDR1 SGHTA, CDR2 FQGNSA. The CDR3 is 17 residues long. The V segment lost 3 bases and the J segment 4 bases; nucleotides outside the gene matches: 12. Arm-PCR of CDR3 regions and iRepertoire HTBI primers were used to build TCR beta libraries. TCRdb fed the multiplex PCR reads into MiXCR, producing one record per CDR3 protein. The sample records nearly 350,000 distinct CDR3 sequences, around 20% being singletons.

Sequencing was performed on peripheral blood mononuclear cells (PBMCs), taken when the disease was refractory, from a patient treated with antithyroid drugs. The TCR sequence derives from a female donor with Graves disease. The chain has TRBV7-2 and TRBJ2-7; TRBD1 matches 10 bases. The CDR3 here is CASSFGQGVLYTYEQYF. CDR3 nucleotide sequence: TGTGCCAGCAGCTTTGGACAGGGGGTTTTATATACATACGAGCAGTACTTC.